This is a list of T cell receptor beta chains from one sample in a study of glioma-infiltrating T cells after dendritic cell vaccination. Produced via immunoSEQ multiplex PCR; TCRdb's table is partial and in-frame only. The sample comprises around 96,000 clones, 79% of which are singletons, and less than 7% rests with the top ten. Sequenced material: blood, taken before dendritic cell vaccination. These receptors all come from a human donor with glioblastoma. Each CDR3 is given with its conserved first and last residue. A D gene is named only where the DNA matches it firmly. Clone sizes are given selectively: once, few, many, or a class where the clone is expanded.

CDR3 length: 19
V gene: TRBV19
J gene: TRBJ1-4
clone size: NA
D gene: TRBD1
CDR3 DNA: TGTGCCAGTAGTGACCACGGGACAGCACTCGTTGCAACTAATGAAAAACTGTTTTTT
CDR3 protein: CASSDHGTALVATNEKLFF

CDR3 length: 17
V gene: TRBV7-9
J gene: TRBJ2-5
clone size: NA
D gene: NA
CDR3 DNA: TGTGCCAGCAGCCCCGGGACATCAACAAATTACCAAGAGACCCAGTACTTC
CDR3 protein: CASSPGTSTNYQETQYF

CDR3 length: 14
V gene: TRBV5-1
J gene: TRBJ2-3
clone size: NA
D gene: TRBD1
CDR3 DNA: TGCGCCAGCAGCCTCTACAGGGGGGCAGATACGCAGTATTTT
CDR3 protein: CASSLYRGADTQYF

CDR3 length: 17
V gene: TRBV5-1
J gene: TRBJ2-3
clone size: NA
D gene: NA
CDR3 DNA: TGCGCCAGCAGCCTCCAGCTTGGGGGGACTAGCACAGATACGCAGTATTTT
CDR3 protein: CASSLQLGGTSTDTQYF

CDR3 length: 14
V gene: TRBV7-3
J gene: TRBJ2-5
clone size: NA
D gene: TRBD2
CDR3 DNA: TGTGCCAGCAGCCCCGGGGGGTACCAAGAGACCCAGTACTTC
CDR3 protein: CASSPGGYQETQYF

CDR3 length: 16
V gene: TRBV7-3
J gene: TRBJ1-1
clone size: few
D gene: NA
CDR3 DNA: TGTGCCAGCAGCTCCTTCCGCCGACAGTCGAACACTGAAGCTTTCTTT
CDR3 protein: CASSSFRRQSNTEAFF

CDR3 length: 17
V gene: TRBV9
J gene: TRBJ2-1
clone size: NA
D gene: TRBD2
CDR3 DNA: TGTGCCAGCAGCGTAGGTATCCTAGCGGGGGGGCGTAATGAGCAGTTCTTC
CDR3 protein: CASSVGILAGGRNEQFF

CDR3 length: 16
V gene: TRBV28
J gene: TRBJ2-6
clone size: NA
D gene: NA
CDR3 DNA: TGTGCCAGCAGTCCTCCACAGGGCTCTGGGGCCAACGTCCTGACTTTC
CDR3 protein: CASSPPQGSGANVLTF

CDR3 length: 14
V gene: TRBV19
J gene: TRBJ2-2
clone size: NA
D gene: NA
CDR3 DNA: TGTGCCAGTAGTTGGGGCACTTCCACCGGGGAGCTGTTTTTT
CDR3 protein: CASSWGTSTGELFF

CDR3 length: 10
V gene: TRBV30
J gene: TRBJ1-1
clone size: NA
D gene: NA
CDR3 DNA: TGTACCTTACACGCGGGGAGAGCTTTCTTT
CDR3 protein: CTLHAGRAFF

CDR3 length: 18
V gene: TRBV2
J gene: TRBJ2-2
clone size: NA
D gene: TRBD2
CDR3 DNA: TGTGCCAGCAGCCTGATCCAGACTAGCGGGGCGAACACCGGGGAGCTGTTTTTT
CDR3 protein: CASSLIQTSGANTGELFF

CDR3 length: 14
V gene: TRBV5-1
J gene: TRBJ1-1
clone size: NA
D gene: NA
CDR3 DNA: TGCGCCAGCAGCTTGCAGGGCGGGGGCACTGAAGCTTTCTTT
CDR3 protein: CASSLQGGGTEAFF

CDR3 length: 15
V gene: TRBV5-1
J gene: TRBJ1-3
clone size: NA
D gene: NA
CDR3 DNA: TGCGCCAGCAGCCCCAGTGCGGTACTTGGAAACACCATATATTTT
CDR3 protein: CASSPSAVLGNTIYF

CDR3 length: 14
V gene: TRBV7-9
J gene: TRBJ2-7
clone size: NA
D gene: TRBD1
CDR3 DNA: TGTGCCAGCAGCGTGCCGGGACAGGAATACGAGCAGTACTTC
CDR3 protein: CASSVPGQEYEQYF

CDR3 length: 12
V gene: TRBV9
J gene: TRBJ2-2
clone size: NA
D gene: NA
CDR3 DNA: TGTGCCAGCAGCTCTACGGGCGGGGAGCTGTTTTTT
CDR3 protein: CASSSTGGELFF

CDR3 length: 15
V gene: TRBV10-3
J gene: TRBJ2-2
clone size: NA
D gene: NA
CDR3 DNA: TGTGCCATCAGTTTCGGCGGGACGAACACCGGGGAGCTGTTTTTT
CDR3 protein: CAISFGGTNTGELFF

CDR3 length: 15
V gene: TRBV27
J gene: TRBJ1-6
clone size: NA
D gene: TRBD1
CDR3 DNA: TGTGCCAGCAGCCTGGACAGGGGGTTCAATTCACCCCTCCACTTT
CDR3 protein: CASSLDRGFNSPLHF

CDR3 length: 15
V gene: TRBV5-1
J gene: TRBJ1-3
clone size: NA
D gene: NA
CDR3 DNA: TGCGCCAGCAGCTTGTGGCAGGGCTCTGGAAACACCATATATTTT
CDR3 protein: CASSLWQGSGNTIYF

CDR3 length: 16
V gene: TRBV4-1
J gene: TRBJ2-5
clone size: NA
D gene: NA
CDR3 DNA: TGCGCCAGCAGCCAAGGAGGGGGGGCACTCCAAGAGACCCAGTACTTC
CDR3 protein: CASSQGGGALQETQYF

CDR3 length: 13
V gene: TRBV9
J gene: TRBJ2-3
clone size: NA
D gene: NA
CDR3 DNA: TGTGCCAGCAGCGTAGCTACGGGAGATACGCAGTATTTT
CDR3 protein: CASSVATGDTQYF